This T cell receptor beta chain was obtained from a study of T cells in Graves' hyperthyroidism and ophthalmopathy. Amplification yielded TCR beta CDR3 regions, with RNA transcripts as the source. HTBI primers drove first-round RT-PCR of the TCR CDR3. From the multiplex PCR reads, TCRdb called clonotypes with MiXCR, one entry per CDR3 protein. Among about 160,000 distinct CDR3 sequences listed, roughly 10% were seen once. The V end was cut by 0 bases, the J end by 5 bases, with 10 bases between. The CDR3 consists of 14 residues. The germline CDR1 and CDR2 sequences are SGHVS and FQNEAQ. Sequencing input: blood. The chain uses TRBV7-8 and TRBJ2-5, with D unresolved. The origin of this receptor is a woman aged 18-29 years with Graves' hyperthyroidism that later progressed to Graves' ophthalmopathy. The CDR3 DNA reads as TGTGCCAGCAGCTTAGCCACCGGGTTTGAGACCCAGTACTTC. Protein product: CASSLATGFETQYF.